The clone carrying this T cell receptor beta chain was seen a single time. The antigen remains undetermined. The source of the sample is a study of T cell responses to AZD1222 COVID-19 vaccine. General study findings and limits: Close to half of spike-specific TCRs reportedly recognize unmutated variant regions.

Between the trimmed V and J ends, which lost 4 bases and 5 bases, there was a span of 14 bases. Germline-derived CDR1 and CDR2 are SGHVS and FQNEAQ. The CDR3 has 14 amino acids. The repertoire was sequenced with immunoSEQ multiplex PCR; TCRdb's copy has only in-frame clones and lacks some. The sample lists about 140,000 clones, more than 70% seen once, with 1.5% to 2% in the top ten. The sequence came from an adult who received the AZD1222 COVID-19 vaccine. This sequence joins TRBV7-8 and TRBJ1-1; D gene unclear. The starting material was peripheral blood, obtained 28 days after the second AZD1222 dose. CDR3 loop: CASSYTTGRTEAFF. CDR3 bases: TGTGCCAGCAGCTATACGACTGGACGTACTGAAGCTTTCTTT.